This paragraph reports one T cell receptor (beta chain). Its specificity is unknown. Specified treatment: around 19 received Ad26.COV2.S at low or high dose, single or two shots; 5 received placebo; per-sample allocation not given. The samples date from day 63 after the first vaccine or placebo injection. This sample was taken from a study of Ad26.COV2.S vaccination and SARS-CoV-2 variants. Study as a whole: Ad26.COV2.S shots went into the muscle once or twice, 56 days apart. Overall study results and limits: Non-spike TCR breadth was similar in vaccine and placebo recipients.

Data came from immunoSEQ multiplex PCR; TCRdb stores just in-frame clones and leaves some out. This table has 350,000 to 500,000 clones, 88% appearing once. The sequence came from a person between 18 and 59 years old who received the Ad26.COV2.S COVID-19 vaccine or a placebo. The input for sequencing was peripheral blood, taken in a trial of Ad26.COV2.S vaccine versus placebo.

The CDR3 DNA follows: TGTGCCAGCAGTCCCGGACTCTCGTGGTACCAAGAGACCCAGTACTTC. Translating it yields CASSPGLSWYQETQYF. This chain connects TRBV28 to TRBJ2-5, with D perhaps matching TRBD2 (5 bases). Germline CDR1 is MDHEN and CDR2 is SYDVKM. This CDR3 contains 16 residues. The V and J ends lost 5 bases and 0 bases respectively, with 16 bases between them.